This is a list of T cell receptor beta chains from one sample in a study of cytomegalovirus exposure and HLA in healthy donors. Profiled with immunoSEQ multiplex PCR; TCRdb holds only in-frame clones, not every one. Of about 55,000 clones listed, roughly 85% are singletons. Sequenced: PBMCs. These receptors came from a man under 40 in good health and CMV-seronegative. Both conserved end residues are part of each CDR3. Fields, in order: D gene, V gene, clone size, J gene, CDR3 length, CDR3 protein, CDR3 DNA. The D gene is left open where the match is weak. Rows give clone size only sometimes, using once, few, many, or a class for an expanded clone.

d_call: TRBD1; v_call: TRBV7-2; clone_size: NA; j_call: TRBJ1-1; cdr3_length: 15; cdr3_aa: CASSSQTGSATEAFF; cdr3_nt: TGTGCCAGCAGCTCTCAGACAGGGTCCGCGACTGAAGCTTTCTTT
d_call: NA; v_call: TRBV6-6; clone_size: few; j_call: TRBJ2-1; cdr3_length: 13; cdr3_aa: CASRNQGYNEQFF; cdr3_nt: TGTGCCAGCAGGAACCAGGGCTACAATGAGCAGTTCTTC
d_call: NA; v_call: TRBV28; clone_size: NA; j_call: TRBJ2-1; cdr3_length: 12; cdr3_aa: CASSPPGNEQFF; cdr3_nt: TGTGCCAGCAGCCCGCCGGGCAATGAGCAGTTCTTC
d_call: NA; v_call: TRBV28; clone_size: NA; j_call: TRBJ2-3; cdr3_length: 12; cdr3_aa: CASRLSTDTQYF; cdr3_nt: TGTGCCAGCAGACTTAGCACAGATACGCAGTATTTT
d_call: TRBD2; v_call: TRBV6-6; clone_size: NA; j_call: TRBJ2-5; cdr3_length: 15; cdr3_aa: CASSHGGAGQETQYF; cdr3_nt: TGTGCCAGCAGTCACGGGGGGGCCGGACAAGAGACCCAGTACTTC
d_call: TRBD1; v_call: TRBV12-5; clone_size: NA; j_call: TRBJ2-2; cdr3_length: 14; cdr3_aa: CASGLTGGWRELFF; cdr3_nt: TGTGCTAGTGGTCTGACAGGGGGATGGAGGGAGCTGTTTTTT
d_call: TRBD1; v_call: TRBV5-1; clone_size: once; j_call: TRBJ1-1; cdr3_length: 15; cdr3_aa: CASSVDREMNTEAFF; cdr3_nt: TGCGCCAGCAGCGTGGACAGGGAGATGAACACTGAAGCTTTCTTT
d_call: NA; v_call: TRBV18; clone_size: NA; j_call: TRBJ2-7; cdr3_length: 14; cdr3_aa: CASSTHGGSYEQYF; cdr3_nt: TGTGCCAGCTCAACCCATGGGGGGTCCTACGAGCAGTACTTC
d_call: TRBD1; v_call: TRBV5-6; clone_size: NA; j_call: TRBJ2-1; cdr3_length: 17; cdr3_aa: CASSKKPGQGRYNEQFF; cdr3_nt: TGTGCCAGCAGCAAGAAACCGGGACAGGGGAGGTACAATGAGCAGTTCTTC
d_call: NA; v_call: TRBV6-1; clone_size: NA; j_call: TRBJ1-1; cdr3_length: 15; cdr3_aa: CASRAPGAQNTEAFF; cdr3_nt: TGTGCCAGCCGCGCCCCAGGGGCGCAGAACACTGAAGCTTTCTTT